This T cell receptor beta chain is from a study of blood T cell repertoires in COVID-19 (dated by TCRdb to about 2020). Study-wide context: Samples from collaborators originated in the United States, Italy and Spain and spanned both the acute and convalescent phases of COVID-19. The material from the prospective study consisted of cDNA or gDNA derived from T cells, B-cell-depleted T cells, or PBMCs. A de-identified subject ID, COVID-19 status, age in years and sex were almost always included in the sample metadata. The samples were drawn from the first 160 participants of the ongoing ImmuneRACE study and from about 1,200 subjects provided by 6 global collaborators. The repertoires were released in a freely available public database intended as a resource for research on the immune response to SARS-CoV-2. Where available, HLA class I and class II types were taken from metadata supplied by the sample provider and were not determined by assay-based typing. The dataset comprised deeply sampled blood TCRbeta repertoires from subjects exposed to, actively infected with, or recovered from COVID-19.

Participants in the prospective study were aged about 18 to 100 years, lived in about two dozen United States geographic areas, and enrolled through a virtual design. To assign participants to cohorts, the prospective study relied on clinical history that participants themselves reported in a screening survey and a study questionnaire. Recovered participants in ImmuneRACE Cohort 3 were defined as having two consecutive negative NP/OP PCR tests, clearance from a healthcare professional, or resolution of symptoms. Mobile phlebotomists in the prospective study collected whole blood, serum and a nasopharyngeal or oropharyngeal swab from every participant. Participants in the prospective study had the option to provide additional blood draws and questionnaires over an approximately two-month period. Prospective study blood samples were shipped either frozen or at room temperature before DNA extraction.

Points on this clone: The antigen it binds to is not known. Base qualities are not provided; no much larger clone lies one nucleotide away.

TCRbeta CDR3 regions were amplified from genomic DNA by means of the immunoSEQ Assay, a bias-controlled multiplex PCR. Concerning the study's data processing: The number of nucleated cells in each sample was estimated from the amplification of reference gene primers within the assay. To quantify the absolute abundance of each unique TCRbeta CDR3 rearrangement, sequence reads were collapsed and filtered. For each sample, productive Simpson clonality was calculated as the square root of Simpson's diversity index over productive rearrangements. TCRdb carries this immuneACCESS record with in-frame sequences only. Its versions omit some clonotypes, under half of them owing to an unresolved V gene in the studies checked, with the rest unexplained. Clonal size and the V and J genes are those of that table, whereas D and trimming came from the DNA. The sample table contains 300,000 or so clones; only one count was recorded for more than 75% of them. The ten largest clones add up to approximately 0.93% of the sample.

Results the study describes overall, beyond this receptor: Clinical and demographic metadata were provided uncurated, with the amount varying by source and participant.

Sequenced: PBMCs or T cells enriched from blood (not recorded which). This clonotype originated in a woman in her thirties who had recovered from COVID-19.

The CDR3 region: CASSLRDQETQYF. The nucleotides are TGTGCCAGCAGCCTGCGAGATCAAGAGACCCAGTACTTC. This chain joins TRBV7-9 to TRBJ2-5, with the D gene uncertain. Trimming costs V 5 bases and J 2 bases, and their ends lie 9 bases apart. From the cysteine up to the phenylalanine, the CDR3 has a length of 13 residues. Of the read, only the CDR3 DNA is kept; its 39 bases are in frame from base 1. The germline V gene (reference sequence) sets CDR1 to SEHNR and CDR2 to FQNEAQ.